A selection of T cell receptor beta chains follows, all from one sample in a study of OX40 agonist ivuxolimab in advanced cancers. Libraries were prepared by immunoSEQ multiplex PCR; TCRdb keeps only in-frame clonotypes and omits some of them. The repertoire has approximately 34,000 clones, 65% to 90% of them found once; the top ten carry approximately 1.4%. Sequences were derived from CD4+ or CD8+ T cells sorted from blood, sampled in a trial of the OX40 agonist ivuxolimab. These receptors all come from an adult with an advanced solid tumor such as melanoma, head and neck, liver or kidney cancer. The CDR3 runs from the conserved cysteine through the conserved F or W. Each record gives: D gene, clone size, J gene, V gene, CDR3 protein, CDR3 DNA. The D gene is left open where the match is weak. Clone size appears in some rows only: once, few, many, or a class for an expanded clone.

. . TRBJ1-2 TRBV29-1 CSVLKQGSNDGYTF TGCAGCGTTTTGAAACAGGGTAGTAACGATGGCTACACCTTC
TRBD1 . TRBJ2-5 TRBV19 CASSPRQGVETQYF TGTGCCAGTAGTCCCCGACAGGGGGTGGAGACCCAGTACTTC
. . TRBJ1-6 TRBV28 CASSLRAVANSPLHF TGTGCCAGCAGTTTAAGGGCGGTTGCAAATTCACCCCTCCACTTT
. . TRBJ1-1 TRBV18 CASSSQSVEAFF TGTGCCAGCTCATCACAGTCAGTTGAAGCTTTCTTT
TRBD2 . TRBJ2-1 TRBV4-1 CASSQATSGINEQFF TGCGCCAGCAGCCAAGCTACTAGCGGTATCAATGAGCAGTTCTTC
TRBD1 . TRBJ1-4 TRBV5-1 CASSLLQGSNEKLFF TGCGCCAGCAGCTTATTACAGGGGAGCAATGAAAAACTGTTTTTT
. . TRBJ1-5 TRBV7-2 CASSLGLWQPQHF TGTGCCAGCAGCTTAGGATTGTGGCAGCCCCAGCATTTT
. . TRBJ2-1 TRBV7-3 CASSLILRGEQFF TGTGCCAGCAGCCTAATCTTACGGGGAGAGCAGTTCTTC
. . TRBJ2-7 TRBV11-2 CASSSPRGYEQYF TGTGCCAGCAGCTCTCCTCGCGGCTACGAGCAGTACTTC
. . TRBJ2-6 TRBV5-5 CASSLVELLGANVLTF TGTGCCAGCAGCTTGGTGGAGCTTTTGGGGGCCAACGTCCTGACTTTC
. . TRBJ1-5 TRBV2 CASSAGNQPQHF TGTGCCAGCAGTGCAGGGAATCAGCCCCAGCATTTT
. . TRBJ1-6 TRBV5-6 CASSLGGRYNSPLHF TGTGCCAGCAGCTTGGGGGGGAGGTATAATTCACCCCTCCACTTT
TRBD1 . TRBJ2-3 TRBV9 CASSPQGAGDTQYF TGTGCCAGCAGCCCCCAGGGGGCGGGAGATACGCAGTATTTT
. . TRBJ1-2 TRBV18 CASSLQGNDYGYTF TGTGCCAGCTCCCTTCAGGGAAATGACTATGGCTACACCTTC
TRBD2 . TRBJ2-1 TRBV25-1 CASSERLAVYNEQFF TGTGCCAGCAGTGAAAGACTAGCGGTCTACAATGAGCAGTTCTTC
TRBD2 . TRBJ2-1 TRBV9 CASSRNGRAYNEQFF TGTGCCAGCAGTCGGAACGGGAGGGCCTACAATGAGCAGTTCTTC
. . TRBJ2-1 TRBV7-3 CASSLPVTHEQFF TGTGCCAGCAGCCTCCCCGTGACTCATGAGCAGTTCTTC
. . TRBJ2-5 TRBV28 CASSGQLGQETQYF TGTGCCAGCAGTGGCCAGCTGGGACAAGAGACCCAGTACTTC
. . TRBJ2-2 TRBV6-6 CASSAPQNTGELFF TGTGCCAGCAGTGCCCCTCAGAACACCGGGGAGCTGTTTTTT
. . TRBJ2-7 TRBV19 CASSPAGRTYEQYF TGTGCCAGTAGTCCCGCGGGGCGAACCTACGAGCAGTACTTC
TRBD2 . TRBJ2-1 TRBV10-2 CASLGLAGTYHNEQFF TGCGCCAGCCTGGGACTAGCGGGAACTTATCACAATGAGCAGTTCTTC
TRBD1 . TRBJ1-2 TRBV5-5 CASSLRLQGYGYTF TGTGCCAGCAGCTTGCGATTACAGGGGTATGGCTACACCTTC
TRBD1 . TRBJ2-3 TRBV11-3 CASSAGTGMGTDTQYF TGTGCCAGCAGCGCCGGGACAGGGATGGGTACAGATACGCAGTATTTT
TRBD2 once TRBJ2-1 TRBV5-1 CASSLVVAGGYNEQFF TGCGCCAGCAGCTTGGTGGTGGCGGGAGGATACAATGAGCAGTTCTTC
. . TRBJ2-2 TRBV9 CASSVSGTANTGELFF TGTGCCAGCAGCGTTAGCGGGACAGCAAACACCGGGGAGCTGTTTTTT
TRBD1 . TRBJ2-7 TRBV28 CASSPGQYEQYF TGTGCCAGCAGTCCGGGACAGTACGAGCAGTACTTC
TRBD1 . TRBJ1-1 TRBV9 CASSVVDRTEAFF TGTGCCAGCAGCGTAGTGGACAGGACTGAAGCTTTCTTT
. . TRBJ1-1 TRBV27 CASSPGDRFVPFF TGTGCCAGCAGCCCCGGCGACAGATTCGTGCCTTTCTTT
. . TRBJ2-3 TRBV5-1 CASSPIAGLVGTDTQYF TGCGCCAGCAGCCCGATAGCCGGTTTGGTTGGCACAGATACGCAGTATTTT
. . TRBJ1-2 TRBV6-5 CASSYSGLALGYGYTF TGTGCCAGCAGTTATTCCGGCCTGGCGCTAGGATATGGCTACACCTTC
. . TRBJ1-2 TRBV11-3 CASSPPGSYGYTF TGTGCCAGCAGCCCCCCGGGAAGTTATGGCTACACCTTC
TRBD1 . TRBJ1-6 TRBV29-1 CSARTGNNSPLHF TGCAGCGCCCGGACAGGGAATAATTCACCCCTCCACTTT
TRBD1 few TRBJ1-1 TRBV15 CATSYTGDRVNTEAFF TGTGCCACCAGTTACACAGGGGACAGGGTAAACACTGAAGCTTTCTTT
. . TRBJ1-5 TRBV7-7 CASSLAGSNQPQHF TGTGCTAGCAGCTTAGCTGGCAGCAATCAGCCCCAGCATTTT
TRBD1 few TRBJ2-3 TRBV7-6 CASSLAGTGPFDTQYF TGTGCCAGCAGCTTAGCTGGGACAGGGCCCTTTGATACGCAGTATTTT
. once TRBJ2-7 TRBV6-1 CASWGLYEQYF TGTGCCAGCTGGGGGCTGTACGAGCAGTACTTC
. . TRBJ2-7 TRBV10-3 CAISESPGVGNEQYF TGTGCCATCAGTGAGTCACCGGGGGTGGGAAACGAGCAGTACTTC
. . TRBJ1-1 TRBV27 CASSINRERTEAFF TGTGCCAGCAGTATAAACAGGGAAAGGACTGAAGCTTTCTTT
. . TRBJ1-2 TRBV9 CASSVGSAWDGYTF TGTGCCAGCAGCGTAGGTTCCGCCTGGGACGGCTACACCTTC
TRBD1 few TRBJ1-6 TRBV18 CASSLSTGEDSPLHF TGTGCCAGCTCACTATCGACAGGGGAAGATTCACCCCTCCACTTT